The 2 T cell receptor beta chains in this list originate from one sample, sequenced in a study of T cell repertoires in aging, cancer and after chemotherapy. TRB rearrangements spanning V, D and J were amplified using mixed TRB-A/B primers. TCRdb itself ran the multiplex PCR reads through MiXCR, one entry per CDR3 protein. The sample contains fewer than 3,500 distinct CDR3 sequences, about 33% of which appear only once. The template was genomic DNA from peripheral blood, not RNA. The source material was blood. Receptors originate from a human donor in good health.

This clonotype was found a few times. The chain uses TRBV5-6 and TRBJ2-3, with D possibly being TRBD2 (5 bases). The CDR3 has 15 amino acids. Trimming pared 4 bases from V and 0 bases from J, leaving 12 bases between. CDR1 and CDR2 (germline): SGHDT, YYEEEE. The DNA for the CDR3 is TGTGCCAGCAGCCCGGACTTTTCTAGCACAGATACGCAGTATTTT. It is translated as CASSPDFSSTDTQYF.

In its sample, this clonotype is medium-sized. The CDR3 region has the DNA TGTGCCAGCAGTTCTGAGGGATTCTATGGCTACACCTTC. Translation gives CASSSEGFYGYTF. This chain uses TRBV28 with TRBJ1-2; D unresolved. V lost 4 bases and J 4 bases, leaving 10 bases between the germline ends. The germline gives CDR1 MDHEN, CDR2 SYDVKM. CDR3 length: 13 amino acids.